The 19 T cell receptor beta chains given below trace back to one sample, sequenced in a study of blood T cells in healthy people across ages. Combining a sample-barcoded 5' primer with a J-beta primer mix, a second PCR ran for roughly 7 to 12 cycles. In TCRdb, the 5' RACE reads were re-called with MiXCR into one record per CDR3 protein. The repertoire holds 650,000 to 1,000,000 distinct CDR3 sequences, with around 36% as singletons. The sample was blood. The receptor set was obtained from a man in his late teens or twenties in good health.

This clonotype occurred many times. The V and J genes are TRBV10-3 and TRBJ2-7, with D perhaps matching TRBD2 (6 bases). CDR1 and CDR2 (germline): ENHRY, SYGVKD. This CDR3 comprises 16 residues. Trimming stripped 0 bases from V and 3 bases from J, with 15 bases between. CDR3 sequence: CAISESGRGMNYEQYF. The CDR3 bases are TGTGCCATCAGTGAGTCGGGCCGCGGGATGAACTACGAGCAGTACTTC.

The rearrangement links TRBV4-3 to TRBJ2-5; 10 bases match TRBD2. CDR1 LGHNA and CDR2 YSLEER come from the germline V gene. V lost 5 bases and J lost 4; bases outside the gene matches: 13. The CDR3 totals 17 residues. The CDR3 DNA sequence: TGCGCCAGCAGCTTAGTGGGTAGCGGGGGGTCGGGAGAGACCCAGTACTTC. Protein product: CASSLVGSGGSGETQYF.

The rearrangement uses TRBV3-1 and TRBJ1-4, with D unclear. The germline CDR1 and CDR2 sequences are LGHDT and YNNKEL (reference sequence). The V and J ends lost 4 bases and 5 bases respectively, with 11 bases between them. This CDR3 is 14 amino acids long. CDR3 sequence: CASSPQEYNEKLFF. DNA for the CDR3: TGTGCCAGCAGCCCACAAGAGTACAATGAAAAACTGTTTTTT. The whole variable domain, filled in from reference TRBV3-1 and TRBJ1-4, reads DTAVSQTPKYLVTQMGNDKSIKCEQNLGHDTMYWYKQDSKKFLKIMFSYNNKELIINETVPNRFSPKSPDKAHLNLHINSLELGDSAVYFCASSPQEYNEKLFFGSGTQLSVL.

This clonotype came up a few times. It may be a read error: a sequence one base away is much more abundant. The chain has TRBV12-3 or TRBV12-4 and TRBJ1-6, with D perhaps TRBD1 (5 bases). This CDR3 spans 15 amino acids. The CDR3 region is CASSRGTPHKSPLHF. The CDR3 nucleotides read TGTGCCAGCAGCAGAGGGACTCCCCATAAGTCACCCCTCCACTTT.

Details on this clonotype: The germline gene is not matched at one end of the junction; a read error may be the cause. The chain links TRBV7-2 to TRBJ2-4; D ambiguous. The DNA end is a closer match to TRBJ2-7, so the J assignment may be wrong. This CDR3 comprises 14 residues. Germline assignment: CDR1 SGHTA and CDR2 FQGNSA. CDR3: CASSVAGTLYEQYF. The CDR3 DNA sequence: TGTGCCAGCAGCGTAGCCGGAACTCTCTACGAGCAGTACTTC.

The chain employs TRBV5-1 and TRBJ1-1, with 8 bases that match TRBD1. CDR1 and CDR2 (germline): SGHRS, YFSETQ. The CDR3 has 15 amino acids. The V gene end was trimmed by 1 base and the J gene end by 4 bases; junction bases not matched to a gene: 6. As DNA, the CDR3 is TGCGCCAGCAGCTTGAATCAGGGGACAGGCACTGAAGCTTTCTTT. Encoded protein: CASSLNQGTGTEAFF. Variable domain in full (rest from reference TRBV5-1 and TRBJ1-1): KAGVTQTPRYLIKTRGQQVTLSCSPISGHRSVSWYQQTPGQGLQFLFEYFSETQRNKGNFPGRFSGRQFSNSRSEMNVSTLELGDSALYLCASSLNQGTGTEAFFGQGTRLTVV.

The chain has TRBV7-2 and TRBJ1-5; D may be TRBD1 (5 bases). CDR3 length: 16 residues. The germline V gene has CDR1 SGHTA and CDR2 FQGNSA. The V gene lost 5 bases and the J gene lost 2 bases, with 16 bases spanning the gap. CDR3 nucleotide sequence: TGTGCCAGCAGCCCATCGGGGGGGATGGGCAATCAGCCCCAGCATTTT. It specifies CASSPSGGMGNQPQHF.

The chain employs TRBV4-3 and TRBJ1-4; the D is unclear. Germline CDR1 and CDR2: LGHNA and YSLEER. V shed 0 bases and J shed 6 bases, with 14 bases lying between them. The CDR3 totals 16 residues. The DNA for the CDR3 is TGCGCCAGCAGCCAAGATGTCGGCGGTGATTATGAAAAACTGTTTTTT. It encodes CASSQDVGGDYEKLFF.

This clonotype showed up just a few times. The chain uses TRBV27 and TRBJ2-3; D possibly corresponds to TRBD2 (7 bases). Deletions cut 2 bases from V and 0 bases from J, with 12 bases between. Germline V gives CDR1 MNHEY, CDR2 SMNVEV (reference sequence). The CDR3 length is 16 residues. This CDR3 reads CASSLGGGGSTDTQYF. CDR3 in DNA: TGTGCCAGCAGTTTAGGAGGGGGGGGGAGCACAGATACGCAGTATTTT.

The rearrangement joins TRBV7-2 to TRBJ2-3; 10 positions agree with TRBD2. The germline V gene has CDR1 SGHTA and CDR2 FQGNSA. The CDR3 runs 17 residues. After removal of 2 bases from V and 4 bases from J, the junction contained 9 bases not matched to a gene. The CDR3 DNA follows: TGTGCCAGCAGCTTATCACGAGCGGGGGGGCTCCCAGATACGCAGTATTTT. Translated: CASSLSRAGGLPDTQYF.

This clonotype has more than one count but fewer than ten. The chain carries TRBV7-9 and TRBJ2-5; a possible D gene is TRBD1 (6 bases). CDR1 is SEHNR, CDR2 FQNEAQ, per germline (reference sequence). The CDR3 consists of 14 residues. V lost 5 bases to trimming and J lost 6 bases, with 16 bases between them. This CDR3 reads CASSAPGETKTQYF. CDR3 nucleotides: TGTGCCAGCAGCGCTCCAGGGGAAACGAAGACCCAGTACTTC.

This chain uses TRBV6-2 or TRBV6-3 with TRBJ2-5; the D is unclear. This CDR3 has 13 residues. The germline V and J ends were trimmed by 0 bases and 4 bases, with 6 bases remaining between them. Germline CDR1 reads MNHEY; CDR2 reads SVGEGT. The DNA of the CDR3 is TGTGCCAGCAGTTACTCGAAGAGAGAGACCCAGTACTTC. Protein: CASSYSKRETQYF.

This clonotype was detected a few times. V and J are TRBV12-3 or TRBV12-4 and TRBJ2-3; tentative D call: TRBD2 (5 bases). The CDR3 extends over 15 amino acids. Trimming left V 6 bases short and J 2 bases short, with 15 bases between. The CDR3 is CASSPRGLATDTQYF. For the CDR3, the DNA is TGTGCCAGCAGCCCCCGAGGACTGGCCACAGATACGCAGTATTTT.

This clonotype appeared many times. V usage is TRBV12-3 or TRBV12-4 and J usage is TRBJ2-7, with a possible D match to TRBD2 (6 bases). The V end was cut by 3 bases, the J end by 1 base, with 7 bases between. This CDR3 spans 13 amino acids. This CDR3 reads CASSFAGSYEQYF. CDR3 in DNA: TGTGCCAGCAGTTTCGCGGGGTCCTACGAGCAGTACTTC.

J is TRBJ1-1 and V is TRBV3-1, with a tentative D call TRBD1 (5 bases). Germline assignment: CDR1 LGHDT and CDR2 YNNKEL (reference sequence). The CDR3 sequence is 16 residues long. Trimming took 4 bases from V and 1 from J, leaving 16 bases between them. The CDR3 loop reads CASSLHLGPENTEAFF. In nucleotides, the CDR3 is TGTGCCAGCAGCCTACACCTGGGACCGGAGAACACTGAAGCTTTCTTT.

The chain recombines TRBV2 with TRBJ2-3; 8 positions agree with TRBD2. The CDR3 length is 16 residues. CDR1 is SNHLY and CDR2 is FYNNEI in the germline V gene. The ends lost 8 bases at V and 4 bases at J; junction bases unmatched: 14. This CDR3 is CASSSRGGFLSDTQYF. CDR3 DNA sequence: TGTGCCAGCTCGTCCCGGGGGGGCTTTCTATCAGATACGCAGTATTTT.

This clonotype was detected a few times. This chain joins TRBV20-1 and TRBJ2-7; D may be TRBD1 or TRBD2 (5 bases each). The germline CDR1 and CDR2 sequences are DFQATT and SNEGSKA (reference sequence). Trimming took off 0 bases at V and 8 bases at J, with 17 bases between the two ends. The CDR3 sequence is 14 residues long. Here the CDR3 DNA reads TGCAGTGCTAGAGATAACCGGGACCGTTTGAAGCAGTACTTC. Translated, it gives CSARDNRDRLKQYF.

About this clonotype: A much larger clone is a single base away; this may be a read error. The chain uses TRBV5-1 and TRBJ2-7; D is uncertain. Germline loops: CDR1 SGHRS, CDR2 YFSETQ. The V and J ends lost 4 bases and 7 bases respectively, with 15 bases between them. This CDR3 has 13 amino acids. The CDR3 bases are TGCGCCAGCAGCCGGACGGCCGACAATGAGCAGTACTTC. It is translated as CASSRTADNEQYF. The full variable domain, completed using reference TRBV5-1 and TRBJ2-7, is KAGVTQTPRYLIKTRGQQVTLSCSPISGHRSVSWYQQTPGQGLQFLFEYFSETQRNKGNFPGRFSGRQFSNSRSEMNVSTLELGDSALYLCASSRTADNEQYFGPGTRLTVT.

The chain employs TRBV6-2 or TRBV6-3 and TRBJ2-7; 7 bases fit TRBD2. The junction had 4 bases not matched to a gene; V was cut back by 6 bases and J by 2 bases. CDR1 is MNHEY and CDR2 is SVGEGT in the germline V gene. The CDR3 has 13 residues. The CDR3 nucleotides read TGTGCCAGCAGAGGACTAGTCCCCTACGAGCAGTACTTC. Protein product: CASRGLVPYEQYF.